These T cell receptor beta chains were read from a single sample in a study of blood T cell repertoires in COVID-19. TCRdb's table, derived via immunoSEQ multiplex PCR, lists solely in-frame clones and lacks some. The top ten hold 8.5% to 9% of the sample, which has about 270,000 clones, 86% seen once. The sequenced sample consisted of peripheral blood. All receptors derive from a man aged 35-49 years with active or convalescent COVID-19. The CDR3 runs from the conserved cysteine through the conserved F or W. D genes are given only for firm matches. Clone size is not always given. Where it is, it says once, few, many or a class for expanded clones.

v_gene: TRBV6-1
j_gene: TRBJ1-1
d_gene: TRBD1
abundance: -
CDR3nt: TGTGCCAGCAGTGACAGGGGGCAAAGGGAAGCTTTCTTT
CDR3aa: CASSDRGQREAFF

v_gene: TRBV5-1
j_gene: TRBJ1-1
d_gene: TRBD1
abundance: -
CDR3nt: TGCGCCAGCAGCGCTGACAGGGTTAAGGCTTTCTTT
CDR3aa: CASSADRVKAFF

v_gene: TRBV18
j_gene: TRBJ2-2
d_gene: TRBD1
abundance: -
CDR3nt: TGTGCCAGCTCACGATTACAGGGGGCGAGCGGGGAGCTGTTTTTT
CDR3aa: CASSRLQGASGELFF

v_gene: TRBV27
j_gene: TRBJ1-3
d_gene: -
abundance: -
CDR3nt: TGTGCCAGCAGGAAGGGGGGGTCTAACCGCTCTGGAAACACCATATATTTT
CDR3aa: CASRKGGSNRSGNTIYF

v_gene: TRBV18
j_gene: TRBJ1-1
d_gene: TRBD1
abundance: -
CDR3nt: TGTGCCAGCTCAGGAAGGACAGGTCCCGAAGCTTTCTTT
CDR3aa: CASSGRTGPEAFF

v_gene: TRBV9
j_gene: TRBJ2-3
d_gene: -
abundance: -
CDR3nt: TGTGCCAGCAGCGTAGAGGGGCGCCCCGATACGCAGTATTTT
CDR3aa: CASSVEGRPDTQYF

v_gene: TRBV30
j_gene: TRBJ2-5
d_gene: TRBD2
abundance: -
CDR3nt: TGTGCCTGGGGGCCGGGACTAGGGATTAAAGAGACCCAGTACTTC
CDR3aa: CAWGPGLGIKETQYF

v_gene: TRBV24-1
j_gene: TRBJ2-3
d_gene: TRBD2
abundance: few
CDR3nt: TGTGCCACCAGTGGGACTAGCGGGAGTTACCCACAGGGTACGCAGTATTTT
CDR3aa: CATSGTSGSYPQGTQYF

v_gene: TRBV24-1
j_gene: TRBJ2-1
d_gene: -
abundance: -
CDR3nt: TGTGCCACCAGTGATCGGCGGGACTCCTACAATGAGCAGTTCTTC
CDR3aa: CATSDRRDSYNEQFF

v_gene: TRBV25-1
j_gene: TRBJ2-1
d_gene: -
abundance: -
CDR3nt: TGTGCCAGCAACTACGGGACACGCGGGAATGAGCAGTTCTTC
CDR3aa: CASNYGTRGNEQFF

v_gene: TRBV7-3
j_gene: TRBJ1-1
d_gene: -
abundance: -
CDR3nt: TGTGCCAGCAGCTCGGACTGGAACACTGAAGCTTTCTTT
CDR3aa: CASSSDWNTEAFF

v_gene: TRBV5-1
j_gene: TRBJ2-3
d_gene: TRBD1
abundance: few
CDR3nt: TGCGCCAGCAGCGACAGGGGCACAGATACGCAGTATTTT
CDR3aa: CASSDRGTDTQYF

v_gene: TRBV25-1
j_gene: TRBJ2-3
d_gene: TRBD2
abundance: -
CDR3nt: TGTGCCAGCAGTGAAAGCGGGAGAATAGATACGCAGTATTTT
CDR3aa: CASSESGRIDTQYF

v_gene: TRBV6-2/TRBV6-3
j_gene: TRBJ2-2
d_gene: -
abundance: -
CDR3nt: TGTGCCAGCAGTCCCCGGGGTGCCACCGGGGAGCTGTTTTTT
CDR3aa: CASSPRGATGELFF

v_gene: TRBV7-9
j_gene: TRBJ1-1
d_gene: -
abundance: few
CDR3nt: TGTGCCAGCAGCCCAGGCTCGGAGAACACTGAAGCTTTCTTT
CDR3aa: CASSPGSENTEAFF

v_gene: TRBV19
j_gene: TRBJ1-2
d_gene: -
abundance: -
CDR3nt: TGTGCCAGTACCACAGGGTATGGCTACACCTTC
CDR3aa: CASTTGYGYTF